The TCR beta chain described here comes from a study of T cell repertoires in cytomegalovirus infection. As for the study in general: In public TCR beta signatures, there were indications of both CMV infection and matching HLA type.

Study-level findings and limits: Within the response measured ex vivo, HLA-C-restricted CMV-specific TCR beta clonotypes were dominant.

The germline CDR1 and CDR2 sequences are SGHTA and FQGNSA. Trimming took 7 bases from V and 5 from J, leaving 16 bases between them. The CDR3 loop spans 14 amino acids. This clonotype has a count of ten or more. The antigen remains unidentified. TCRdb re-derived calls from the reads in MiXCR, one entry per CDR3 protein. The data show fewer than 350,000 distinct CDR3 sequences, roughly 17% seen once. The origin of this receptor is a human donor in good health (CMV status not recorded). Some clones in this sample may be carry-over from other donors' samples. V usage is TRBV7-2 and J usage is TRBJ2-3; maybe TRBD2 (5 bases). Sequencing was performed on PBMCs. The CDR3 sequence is CASTTHSGEDTQYF. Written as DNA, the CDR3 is TGTGCCAGCACCACCCATTCCGGGGAAGATACGCAGTATTTT.